These T cell receptor beta chains were read from a single sample in a study of CD8 T cells in ankylosing spondylitis. One entry per CDR3 protein results from TCRdb running MiXCR on the 5' RACE reads. The profile shows a few hundred thousand distinct CDR3 sequences, 15% to 20% of them singletons. Input material: blood, either unsorted or a sorted T cell fraction (not recorded which). These receptors were obtained from a male donor with ankylosing spondylitis. CDR3s include the opening cysteine and the closing phenylalanine or tryptophan.

j_call: TRBJ2-5
v_call: TRBV3-1
cdr3_length: 14
cdr3_aa: CASEGPSGAKTQYF

j_call: TRBJ1-1
v_call: TRBV27
cdr3_length: 15
cdr3_aa: CASRRPGTGGTEAFF

j_call: TRBJ2-3
v_call: TRBV2
cdr3_length: 15
cdr3_aa: CASSDHGAGGDTQYF

j_call: TRBJ2-3
v_call: TRBV20-1
cdr3_length: 17
cdr3_aa: CSAMGLAGEGRTDTQYF

j_call: TRBJ1-1
v_call: TRBV6-2/TRBV6-3
cdr3_length: 14
cdr3_aa: CASSYLHQNTEAFF

j_call: TRBJ1-1
v_call: TRBV20-1
cdr3_length: 13
cdr3_aa: CSARAPPGRGAFF

j_call: TRBJ2-7
v_call: TRBV7-6
cdr3_length: 13
cdr3_aa: CASSPGGTYEQYF

j_call: TRBJ1-5
v_call: TRBV6-1
cdr3_length: 14
cdr3_aa: CASSKWGGDQPQHF

j_call: TRBJ2-2
v_call: TRBV30
cdr3_length: 12
cdr3_aa: CAWSKDTGELFF

j_call: TRBJ2-1
v_call: TRBV20-1
cdr3_length: 13
cdr3_aa: CSARASSYNEQFF

j_call: TRBJ2-7
v_call: TRBV20-1
cdr3_length: 14
cdr3_aa: CSADGSGASYEQYF

j_call: TRBJ1-2
v_call: TRBV9
cdr3_length: 14
cdr3_aa: CASSAPGRGYGYTF

j_call: TRBJ2-5
v_call: TRBV21-1
cdr3_length: 15
cdr3_aa: CASPGQRDPSETQYF

j_call: TRBJ2-2
v_call: TRBV10-2
cdr3_length: 13
cdr3_aa: CASSVQGPGELFF

j_call: TRBJ1-4
v_call: TRBV5-4
cdr3_length: 15
cdr3_aa: CASSLGDRANEKLFF

j_call: TRBJ2-3
v_call: TRBV5-1
cdr3_length: 17
cdr3_aa: CASSLAGKGGLTDTQYF

j_call: TRBJ2-1
v_call: TRBV25-1
cdr3_length: 13
cdr3_aa: CASRRDSYNEQFF

j_call: TRBJ1-1
v_call: TRBV19
cdr3_length: 15
cdr3_aa: CASTTAGTLNTEAFF

j_call: TRBJ2-7
v_call: TRBV5-1
cdr3_length: 16
cdr3_aa: CASSLASQRSTYEQYF

j_call: TRBJ2-7
v_call: TRBV7-6
cdr3_length: 12
cdr3_aa: CASSLSGSEQYF

j_call: TRBJ1-1
v_call: TRBV6-2/TRBV6-3
cdr3_length: 14
cdr3_aa: CASSEPQQGTEAFF

j_call: TRBJ2-1
v_call: TRBV12-3/TRBV12-4
cdr3_length: 16
cdr3_aa: CASSPGVAGRNNEQFF

j_call: TRBJ2-5
v_call: TRBV24-1
cdr3_length: 15
cdr3_aa: CATSDSAGGEETQYF

j_call: TRBJ2-3
v_call: TRBV15
cdr3_length: 15
cdr3_aa: CATSRRTSSADTQYF

j_call: TRBJ1-1
v_call: TRBV29-1
cdr3_length: 11
cdr3_aa: CSVDMNTEAFF

j_call: TRBJ2-7
v_call: TRBV7-9
cdr3_length: 15
cdr3_aa: CASSSPSGRFYEQYF

j_call: TRBJ2-2
v_call: TRBV11-2
cdr3_length: 15
cdr3_aa: CASRPGTTNTGELFF

j_call: TRBJ1-2
v_call: TRBV5-1
cdr3_length: 16
cdr3_aa: CASSPTVQGSGGGYTF

j_call: TRBJ2-3
v_call: TRBV20-1
cdr3_length: 14
cdr3_aa: CSAAGTGASDTQYF

j_call: TRBJ2-6
v_call: TRBV12-3/TRBV12-4
cdr3_length: 14
cdr3_aa: CASSLQAGANVLTF

j_call: TRBJ2-5
v_call: TRBV9
cdr3_length: 18
cdr3_aa: CASSAGLLAGEGTETQYF

j_call: TRBJ2-3
v_call: TRBV10-3
cdr3_length: 16
cdr3_aa: CAISAQTQGITDTQYF

j_call: TRBJ1-2
v_call: TRBV12-3/TRBV12-4
cdr3_length: 15
cdr3_aa: CASSDSGTGNYGYTF

j_call: TRBJ2-1
v_call: TRBV7-2
cdr3_length: 15
cdr3_aa: CASSQKVGGFNEQFF

j_call: TRBJ1-1
v_call: TRBV19
cdr3_length: 12
cdr3_aa: CASSLTGMEAFF

j_call: TRBJ2-5
v_call: TRBV11-2
cdr3_length: 15
cdr3_aa: CASSLGTGRGETQYF

j_call: TRBJ2-1
v_call: TRBV10-3
cdr3_length: 14
cdr3_aa: CAISRGGSYNEQFF

j_call: TRBJ1-2
v_call: TRBV11-3
cdr3_length: 14
cdr3_aa: CASSPGPQRSGYTF

j_call: TRBJ1-1
v_call: TRBV10-3
cdr3_length: 12
cdr3_aa: CAISLSDRGSFF

j_call: TRBJ2-1
v_call: TRBV29-1
cdr3_length: 11
cdr3_aa: CSVERAGVQFF

j_call: TRBJ1-5
v_call: TRBV20-1
cdr3_length: 16
cdr3_aa: CSARSGASGGNQPQHF

j_call: TRBJ2-7
v_call: TRBV4-2
cdr3_length: 16
cdr3_aa: CASSQAPGTGSYEQYF

j_call: TRBJ1-1
v_call: TRBV12-3/TRBV12-4
cdr3_length: 16
cdr3_aa: CASNDLWGTGETEAFF

j_call: TRBJ2-2
v_call: TRBV5-5
cdr3_length: 16
cdr3_aa: CASSQTGTGMAGELFF

j_call: TRBJ2-1
v_call: TRBV14
cdr3_length: 15
cdr3_aa: CASSLPGVAGGPQFF

j_call: TRBJ1-6
v_call: TRBV6-1
cdr3_length: 13
cdr3_aa: CASSRQGRSPLHF

j_call: TRBJ1-2
v_call: TRBV20-1
cdr3_length: 15
cdr3_aa: CSARDSAPEKSGYTF

j_call: TRBJ1-3
v_call: TRBV5-1
cdr3_length: 14
cdr3_aa: CASSFGGLGNTIYF

j_call: TRBJ2-7
v_call: TRBV12-3/TRBV12-4
cdr3_length: 14
cdr3_aa: CASSFQTGSYEQYF

j_call: TRBJ1-3
v_call: TRBV3-1
cdr3_length: 16
cdr3_aa: CASSQKGTGPGNTIYF

j_call: TRBJ2-7
v_call: TRBV6-1
cdr3_length: 13
cdr3_aa: CASSPGGGREQYF

j_call: TRBJ2-1
v_call: TRBV5-6
cdr3_length: 16
cdr3_aa: CASSPRTSGGYNEQFF